A single sample is the source of the 4 T cell receptor beta chains below, sequenced in a study of T-cell reconstitution after alpha-beta-depleted transplantation in children. The library targeted TCRbeta and was prepared with unique molecular identifiers. TCRdb re-derived calls from the PCR reads in MiXCR, one entry per CDR3 protein. The sample has 300,000 or so distinct CDR3 sequences, 9.9% seen once. Sequencing was performed on PBMCs from the stem cell graft donor, taken from the stem cell graft. These receptors all come from a human donor who donated a stem cell graft to a child with SCID.

The table lists this clonotype with a few counts. The V call is TRBV25-1, the J call TRBJ2-3; 11 bases line up with TRBD2. The CDR3 consists of 14 residues. Germline CDR1 MGHDK, CDR2 SYGVNS. The V segment lost 5 bases and the J segment 5 bases; nucleotides outside the gene matches: 3. This CDR3 reads CASSLAGGIDTQYF. In DNA form, the CDR3 reads TGTGCCAGCAGTCTAGCGGGGGGCATAGATACGCAGTATTTT.

This clonotype was seen a few times. The rearrangement links TRBV27 to TRBJ1-4; 9 bases are a match to TRBD1. This CDR3 has 12 amino acids. V lost 5 bases, J lost 8 bases, and 0 bases stayed unmatched. CDR1 is MNHEY and CDR2 is SMNVEV in the germline V gene (reference sequence). CDR3 loop: CASSGTGEKLFF. The CDR3 region has the DNA TGTGCCAGCAGTGGGACAGGGGAAAAACTGTTTTTT.

V usage is TRBV29-1 and J usage is TRBJ1-1; D may be TRBD1 (6 bases). The germline gives CDR1 SQVTM, CDR2 ANQGSEA. V lost 6 bases and J 4 bases, leaving 12 bases between the germline ends. The CDR3 length is 12 residues. The CDR3 loop reads CSVHLRGTEAFF. The CDR3 bases are TGCAGCGTCCACCTCAGGGGCACTGAAGCTTTCTTT. The full variable domain, with the rest looked up from reference TRBV29-1 and TRBJ1-1, is SAVISQKPSRDICQRGTSLTIQCQVDSQVTMMFWYRQQPGQSLTLIATANQGSEATYESGFVIDKFPISRPNLTFSTLTVSNMSPEDSSIYLCSVHLRGTEAFFGQGTRLTVV.

J is TRBJ2-6 and V is TRBV20-1; no reliable D call. The germline V and J ends were trimmed by 0 bases and 0 bases, with 15 bases remaining between them. The CDR3 loop spans 18 amino acids. Germline loops: CDR1 DFQATT, CDR2 SNEGSKA (reference sequence). The DNA for the CDR3 is TGCAGTGCTAGAGATGGCGGAAATTGGGGCTCTGGGGCCAACGTCCTGACTTTC. Encoded protein: CSARDGGNWGSGANVLTF.